These 5 T cell receptor beta chains originate from one sample sequenced in a study of monozygotic twins with inflammatory bowel disease. TCRdb re-called the 5' RACE reads; one entry per CDR3 protein, DNA not given. Its clone listing holds roughly 320,000 distinct CDR3 sequences. The specimen sequenced was blood. The receptors stem from a human donor with ulcerative colitis or Crohn's disease, or a healthy co-twin of an affected twin (not recorded which).

This chain joins TRBV12-3 or TRBV12-4 and TRBJ1-2; as DNA is missing, the TRBD1 call by TCRdb cannot be tested. The CDR3 loop spans 16 amino acids. The CDR3 sequence is CASSPKGGGLGDGYTF.

V usage is TRBV20-1 and J usage is TRBJ2-2; TCRdb proposes TRBD2, but this gene call is untestable without DNA. The CDR3 runs 15 residues. Germline V gives CDR1 DFQATT, CDR2 SNEGSKA (reference sequence). The CDR3 spells CSARTSGSHTGELFF.

J is TRBJ2-3 and V is TRBV7-2; with no DNA, the TCRdb D assignment of TRBD1 cannot be verified. From germline, CDR1 is SGHTA and CDR2 FQGNSA. CDR3 length: 16 residues. The CDR3 is CASSLGKGGGTDTQYF.

V usage is TRBV20-1 and J usage is TRBJ1-2; TCRdb's D call of TRBD1 is untestable without DNA. Germline lookup yields CDR1 DFQATT and CDR2 SNEGSKA (reference sequence). The CDR3 is made up of 13 amino acids. CDR3 sequence: CSARPRGGRGYTF.

J is TRBJ2-7 and V is TRBV11-2; TCRdb's D call, TRBD2, is unchecked because there is no DNA. The CDR3 has 16 residues. From germline, CDR1 is SGHAT and CDR2 FQNNGV. CDR3 residues: CASSPGTPLGSYEQYF.